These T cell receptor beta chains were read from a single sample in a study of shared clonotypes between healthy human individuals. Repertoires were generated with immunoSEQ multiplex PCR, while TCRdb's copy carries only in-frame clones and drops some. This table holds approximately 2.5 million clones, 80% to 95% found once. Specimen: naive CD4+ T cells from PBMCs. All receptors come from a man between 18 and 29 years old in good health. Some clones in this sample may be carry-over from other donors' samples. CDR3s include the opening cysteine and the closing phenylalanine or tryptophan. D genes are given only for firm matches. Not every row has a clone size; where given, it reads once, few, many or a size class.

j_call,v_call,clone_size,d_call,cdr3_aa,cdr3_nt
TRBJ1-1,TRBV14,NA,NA,CASSRRAGPGEAFF,TGTGCCAGCAGCCGCAGGGCGGGGCCCGGTGAAGCTTTCTTT
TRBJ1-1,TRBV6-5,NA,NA,CASSRRNTEAFF,TGTGCCAGCAGCAGAAGGAACACTGAAGCTTTCTTT
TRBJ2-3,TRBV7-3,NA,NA,CASSRSSGAPTDTQYF,TGTGCCAGCAGCCGCTCGTCGGGGGCTCCCACAGATACGCAGTATTTT
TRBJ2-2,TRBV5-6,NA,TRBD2,CASSFLSSGGPNTGELFF,TGTGCCAGCAGCTTTCTGTCTAGCGGGGGACCGAACACCGGGGAGCTGTTTTTT
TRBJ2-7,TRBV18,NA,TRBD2,CASSPPGLAGGKGEQYF,TGTGCCAGCTCACCACCGGGACTAGCGGGAGGAAAGGGCGAGCAGTACTTC
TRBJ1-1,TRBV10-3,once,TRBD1,CAISERGTGGNTEAFF,TGTGCCATCAGTGAGAGGGGGACAGGGGGAAACACTGAAGCTTTCTTT
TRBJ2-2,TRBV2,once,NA,CASRVAPNTGELFF,TGTGCCAGCAGGGTAGCGCCGAACACCGGGGAGCTGTTTTTT
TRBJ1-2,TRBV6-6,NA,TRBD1,CASSTGVYGYTF,TGTGCCAGCAGCACAGGGGTTTATGGCTACACCTTC
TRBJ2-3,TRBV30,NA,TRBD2,CAWIAGRDTQYF,TGTGCCTGGATAGCGGGTCGCGATACGCAGTATTTT
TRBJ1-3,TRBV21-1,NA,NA,CASSKSVGEEKNTIYF,TGTGCCAGCAGCAAGTCCGTGGGAGAGGAAAAGAACACCATATATTTT
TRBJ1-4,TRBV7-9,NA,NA,CASGAGRVNEKLFF,TGTGCCAGCGGCGCCGGGCGAGTTAATGAAAAACTGTTTTTT
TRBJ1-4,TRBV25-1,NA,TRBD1,CASSASGGKNEKLFF,TGTGCCAGCAGTGCCTCAGGGGGGAAGAATGAAAAACTGTTTTTT
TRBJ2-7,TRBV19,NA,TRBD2,CASSYTSGRYEQYF,TGTGCCAGTAGTTATACTAGCGGGCGATACGAGCAGTACTTC
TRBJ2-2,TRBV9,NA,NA,CASSTRPGTGELFF,TGTGCCAGCAGCACGCGCCCCGGCACCGGGGAGCTGTTTTTT
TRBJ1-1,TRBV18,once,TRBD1,CASSPSTGEAEAFF,TGTGCCAGCTCACCAAGCACAGGGGAGGCTGAAGCTTTCTTT
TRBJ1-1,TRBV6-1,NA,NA,CASSERPGGGTEAFF,TGTGCCAGCAGTGAACGGCCGGGGGGTGGCACTGAAGCTTTCTTT
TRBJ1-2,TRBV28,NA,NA,CASSLQAVEKGYTF,TGTGCCAGCAGTTTACAGGCCGTCGAGAAGGGCTACACCTTC
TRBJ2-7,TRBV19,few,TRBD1,CASSVLGTGYYEQYF,TGTGCCAGTAGTGTCCTTGGGACAGGGTATTACGAGCAGTACTTC
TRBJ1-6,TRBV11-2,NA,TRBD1,CASSEDRGNSPLHF,TGTGCCAGCAGCGAAGACAGGGGAAATTCACCCCTCCACTTT
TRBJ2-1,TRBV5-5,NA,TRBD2,CASSSTTSGRRNEQFF,TGTGCCAGCAGCTCAACGACTAGCGGGAGACGGAATGAGCAGTTCTTC